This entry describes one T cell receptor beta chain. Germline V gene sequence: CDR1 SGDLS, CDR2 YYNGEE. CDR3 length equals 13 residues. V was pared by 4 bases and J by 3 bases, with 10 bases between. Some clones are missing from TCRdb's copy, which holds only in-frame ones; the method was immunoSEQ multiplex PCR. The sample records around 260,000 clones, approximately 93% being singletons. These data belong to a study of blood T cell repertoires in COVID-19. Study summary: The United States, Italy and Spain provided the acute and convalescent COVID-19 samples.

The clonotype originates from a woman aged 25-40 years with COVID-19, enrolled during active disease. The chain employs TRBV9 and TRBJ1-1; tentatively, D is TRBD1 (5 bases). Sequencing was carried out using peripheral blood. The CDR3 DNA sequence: TGTGCCAGCAGCTTCTCGGGGGACACTGAAGCTTTCTTT. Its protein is CASSFSGDTEAFF. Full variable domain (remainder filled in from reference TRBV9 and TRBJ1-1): DSGVTQTPKHLITATGQRVTLRCSPRSGDLSVYWYQQSLDQGLQFLIQYYNGEERAKGNILERFSAQQFPDLHSELNLSSLELGDSALYFCASSFSGDTEAFFGQGTRLTVV.